The clone carrying this TCR beta chain occurred once. The record originates from a study of blood T cell repertoires in COVID-19. Study details: Some COVID-19 samples were acute and others convalescent; all came from the United States, Italy and Spain. PBMCs, B-cell-depleted T cells, or T cells were the source of the cDNA or gDNA that made up the material.

The V gene's germline CDR1 is MNHNY and CDR2 SVGAGI (reference sequence). This CDR3 is 12 amino acids long. As processed by the authors: Estimates of nucleated cell counts were drawn from the amplification of reference gene primers. Sequencing was performed with immunoSEQ multiplex PCR; in TCRdb, only in-frame clones are kept and a portion is missing. For V, J and clone size, that table is used; D and trimming come from the DNA. The sample has 100,000 to 150,000 clones, roughly 90% seen once. Followed longitudinally, the Seattle patients had been enrolled during active infection. Material: peripheral blood. The V and J genes are TRBV6-6 and TRBJ1-3; 7 nucleotides align to TRBD1. The clonotype was recovered from a man aged 45-65 years with COVID-19, enrolled during active disease. The CDR3 sequence is CGAGGSGNTIYF. The CDR3 region has the DNA TGTGGGGCAGGGGGATCAGGAAACACCATATATTTT.